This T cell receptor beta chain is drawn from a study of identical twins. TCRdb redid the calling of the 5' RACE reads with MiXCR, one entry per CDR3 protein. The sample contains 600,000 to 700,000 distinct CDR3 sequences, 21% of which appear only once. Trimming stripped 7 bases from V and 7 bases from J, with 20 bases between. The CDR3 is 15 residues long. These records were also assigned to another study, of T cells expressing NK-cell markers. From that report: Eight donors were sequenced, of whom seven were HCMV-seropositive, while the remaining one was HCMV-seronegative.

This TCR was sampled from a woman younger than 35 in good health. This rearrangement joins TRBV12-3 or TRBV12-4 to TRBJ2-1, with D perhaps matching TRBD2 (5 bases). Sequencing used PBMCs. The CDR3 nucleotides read TGTGCCAGCACTCACACCGCTAGCAGATGGAATGAGCAGTTCTTC. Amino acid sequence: CASTHTASRWNEQFF.